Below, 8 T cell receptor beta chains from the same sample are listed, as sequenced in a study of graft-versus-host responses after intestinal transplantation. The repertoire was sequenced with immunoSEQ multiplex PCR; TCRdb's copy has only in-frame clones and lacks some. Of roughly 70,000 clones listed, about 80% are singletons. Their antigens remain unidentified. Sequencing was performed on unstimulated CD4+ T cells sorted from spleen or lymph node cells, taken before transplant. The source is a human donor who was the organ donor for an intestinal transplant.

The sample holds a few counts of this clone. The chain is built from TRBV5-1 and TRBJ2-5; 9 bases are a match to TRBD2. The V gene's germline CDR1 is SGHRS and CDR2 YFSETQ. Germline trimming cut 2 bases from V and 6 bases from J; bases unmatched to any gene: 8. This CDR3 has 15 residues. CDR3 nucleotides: TGCGCCAGCAGCTTATTATTAGCGGGGGAGAAGACCCAGTACTTC. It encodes CASSLLLAGEKTQYF.

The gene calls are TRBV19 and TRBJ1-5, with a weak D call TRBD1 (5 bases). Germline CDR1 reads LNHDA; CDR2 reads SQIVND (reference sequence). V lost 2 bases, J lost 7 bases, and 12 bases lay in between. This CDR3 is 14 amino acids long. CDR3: CASSILGGDQPQHF. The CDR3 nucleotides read TGTGCCAGTAGTATATTGGGAGGGGACCAGCCCCAGCATTTT.

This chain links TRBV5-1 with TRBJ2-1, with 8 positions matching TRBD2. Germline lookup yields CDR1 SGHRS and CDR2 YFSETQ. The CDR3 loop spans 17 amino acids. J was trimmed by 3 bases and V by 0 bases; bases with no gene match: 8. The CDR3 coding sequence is TGCGCCAGCAGCTTGGTTTCGGGGGGGGCCTTCTACAATGAGCAGTTCTTC. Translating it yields CASSLVSGGAFYNEQFF.

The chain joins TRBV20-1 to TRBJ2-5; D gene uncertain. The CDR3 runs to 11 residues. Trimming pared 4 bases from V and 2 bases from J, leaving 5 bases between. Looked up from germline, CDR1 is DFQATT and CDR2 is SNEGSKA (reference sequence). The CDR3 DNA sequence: TGCAGTGCTACCCCGCAAGAGACCCAGTACTTC. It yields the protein CSATPQETQYF.

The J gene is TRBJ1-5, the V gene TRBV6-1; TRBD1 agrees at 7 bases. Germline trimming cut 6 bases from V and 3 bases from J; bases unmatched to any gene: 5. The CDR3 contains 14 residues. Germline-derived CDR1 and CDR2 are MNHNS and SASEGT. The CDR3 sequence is CASSHRGYNQPQHF. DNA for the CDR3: TGTGCCAGCAGCCACAGGGGATACAATCAGCCCCAGCATTTT.

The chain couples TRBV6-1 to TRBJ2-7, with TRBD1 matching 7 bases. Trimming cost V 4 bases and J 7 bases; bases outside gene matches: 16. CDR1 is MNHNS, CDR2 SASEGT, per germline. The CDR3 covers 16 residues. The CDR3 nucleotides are TGTGCCAGCAGTGTTCGAGAACAGGGGACCTCGGGGGAGCAGTACGTC. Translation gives CASSVREQGTSGEQYV.

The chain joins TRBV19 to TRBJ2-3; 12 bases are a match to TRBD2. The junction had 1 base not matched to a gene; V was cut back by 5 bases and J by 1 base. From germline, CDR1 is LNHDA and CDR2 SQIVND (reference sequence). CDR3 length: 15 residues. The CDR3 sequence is CASSWTSGGTDTQYF. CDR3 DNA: TGTGCCAGTAGTTGGACTAGCGGGGGCACAGATACGCAGTATTTT.

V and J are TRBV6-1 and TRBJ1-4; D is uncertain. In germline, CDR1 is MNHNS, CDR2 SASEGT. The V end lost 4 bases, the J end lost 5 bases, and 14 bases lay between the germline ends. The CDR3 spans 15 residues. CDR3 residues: CASSVGGGWNEKLFF. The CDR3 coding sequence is TGTGCCAGCAGTGTCGGCGGCGGATGGAATGAAAAACTGTTTTTT.